This record looks at one TCR beta chain sequence and its context. The method was immunoSEQ multiplex PCR; TCRdb's version includes in-frame clones alone and lacks a portion of them. In the table there are roughly 130,000 clones, approximately 92% of which are singletons. J was trimmed by 8 bases and V by 4 bases; bases with no gene match: 9. CDR1 and CDR2 from the germline V gene are LNHDA and SQIVND (reference sequence). This CDR3 is 15 amino acids long. These data originate in a study of control samples from healthy donors and cancer patients. This receptor was obtained from a man younger than 35 in good health. Sequenced: blood. The rearrangement links TRBV19 to TRBJ2-4; TRBD2 matches at 9 bases. The CDR3 DNA reads TGTGCCAGTAGTAAATCTAGCGGGAAGTTGGACATTCAGTACTTC. Protein product: CASSKSSGKLDIQYF.